The 10 T cell receptor beta chains below all came from one sample that was sequenced in a study of blood T cells in healthy people across ages. A second PCR of about 7 to 12 cycles used a sample-barcoded 5' primer and a J-beta primer mix. TCRdb re-analysed the 5' RACE reads in MiXCR, keeping a single row per CDR3 protein. Of 700,000 or so distinct CDR3 sequences listed, around 38% were seen once; the top ten hold around 30%. The sequenced material came from blood. The source is a man aged 80 or over in good health.

This clonotype was observed at least ten times. The chain is built from TRBV9 and TRBJ1-5; D possibly corresponds to TRBD1 (6 bases). Trimming took 4 bases from V and 6 from J, leaving 20 bases between them. The CDR3 is 16 residues long. Germline V gene sequence: CDR1 SGDLS, CDR2 YYNGEE. The CDR3 coding sequence is TGTGCCAGCAGCCCACGGAGGGCACAGGGCGGTCAGCCCCAGCATTTT. Residues: CASSPRRAQGGQPQHF.

CDR3 sequence reads: CASSLGHGGTSGNEQYF. For the CDR3, the DNA is TGTGCCAGCAGCCTCGGCCACGGCGGGACTAGCGGGAACGAGCAGTACTTC. The V call is TRBV3-1, the J call TRBJ2-4, with 13 nucleotides matching TRBD2. The J call may be mistaken, given a closer DNA end match to TRBJ2-7. There are 17 residues in the CDR3. Germline CDR1 reads LGHDT; CDR2 reads YNNKEL (reference sequence).

This clonotype was seen a few times. J is TRBJ2-6 and V is TRBV7-2, with a possible D match to TRBD1 (6 bases). Germline-derived CDR1 and CDR2 are SGHTA and FQGNSA. V lost 7 bases and J lost 0, with 13 bases in between. The length of the CDR3 is 16 residues. The CDR3 sequence is CASKWTEFSGANVLTF. CDR3 DNA sequence: TGTGCCAGCAAGTGGACAGAATTCTCTGGGGCCAACGTCCTGACTTTC.

This clonotype was detected once. A read error is possible here, since a much larger clone lies one base away. V is TRBV5-1 and J is TRBJ2-4; TRBD2 agrees at 7 bases. The germline V gene encodes CDR1 SGHRS and CDR2 YFSETQ. There are 15 residues in the CDR3. The CDR3 coding sequence is TGCGCCAGCAGTCCGGAGGCGGGAGTACCCTACGAGCAGAACTTC. Translated, it gives CASSPEAGVPYEQNF.

This clonotype turned up a few times. The chain is built from TRBV4-1 and TRBJ1-2; no reliable D call. Germline loops: CDR1 MGHRA, CDR2 YSYEKL. CDR3 size: 14 residues. V lost 1 base, J lost 8 bases, and 14 bases lay in between. DNA of the CDR3: TGCGCCAGCAGCCAAGTCGTCGGAGTTGGGGGCTACACCTTC. Amino acids: CASSQVVGVGGYTF.

The V and J genes are TRBV11-2 and TRBJ2-3; no definite D call. V lost 5 bases to trimming and J lost 7 bases, with 10 bases between them. This CDR3 is built from 12 residues. Germline V gene data show CDR1 as SGHAT and CDR2 as FQNNGV. The CDR3 region is CASSPDSYTQYF. DNA of the CDR3: TGTGCCAGCAGCCCCGACTCCTATACGCAGTATTTT.

The table lists this clonotype with a few counts. The rearrangement uses TRBV4-3 and TRBJ2-3, with 12 bases aligning to TRBD2. The ends lost 4 bases at V and 4 bases at J; junction bases unmatched: 3. Germline CDR1 LGHNA, CDR2 YSLEER. The CDR3 runs to 15 residues. Here the CDR3 DNA reads TGCGCCAGCAGCCCGTCTAGCGGGGGGGCAGATACGCAGTATTTT. Amino acid sequence: CASSPSSGGADTQYF.

The J gene is TRBJ1-5, the V gene TRBV6-2 or TRBV6-3; TRBD1 might be the D (6 bases). The ends were cut back, 10 bases at V and 6 bases at J, with 19 bases in the middle. Germline CDR1 and CDR2: MNHEY and SVGEGT. The CDR3 extends over 14 amino acids. CDR3 amino acids: CANKEQGYPQPQHF. The CDR3 region has the DNA TGTGCCAACAAAGAACAGGGATACCCTCAGCCCCAGCATTTT.

Only a few counts were recorded for this clonotype. The chain employs TRBV3-1 and TRBJ2-7; possible D gene TRBD2, 5 bases. From germline, CDR1 is LGHDT and CDR2 YNNKEL (reference sequence). CDR3 length equals 14 residues. Trimming took off 4 bases at V and 6 bases at J, with 16 bases between the two ends. In DNA form, the CDR3 reads TGTGCCAGCAGCCCGCGGACTGGCCCCGGCGAGCAGTACTTC. Encoded protein: CASSPRTGPGEQYF.

The V call is TRBV7-2, the J call TRBJ2-2, with 9 bases aligning to TRBD2. The CDR3 loop spans 16 amino acids. V trimming: 5 bases; J trimming: 5 bases; junction bases outside the gene matches: 9. Germline V gives CDR1 SGHTA, CDR2 FQGNSA. Here the CDR3 reads CASSHRLAERTGELFF. CDR3 DNA sequence: TGTGCCAGCAGCCATAGACTAGCGGAACGAACCGGGGAGCTGTTTTTT.